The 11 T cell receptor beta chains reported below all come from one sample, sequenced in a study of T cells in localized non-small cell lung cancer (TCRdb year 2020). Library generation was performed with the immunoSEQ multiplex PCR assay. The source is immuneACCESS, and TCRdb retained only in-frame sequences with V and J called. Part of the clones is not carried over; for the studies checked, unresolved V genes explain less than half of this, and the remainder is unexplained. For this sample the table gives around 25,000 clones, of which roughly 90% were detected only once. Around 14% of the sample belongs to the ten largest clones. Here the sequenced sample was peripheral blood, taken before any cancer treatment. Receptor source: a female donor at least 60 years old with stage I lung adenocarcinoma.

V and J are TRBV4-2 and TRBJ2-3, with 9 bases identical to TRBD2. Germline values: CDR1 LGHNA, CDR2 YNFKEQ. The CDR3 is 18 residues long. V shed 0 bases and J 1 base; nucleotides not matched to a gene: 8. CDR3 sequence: CASSQDLVVAGGTDTQYF. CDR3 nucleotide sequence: TGTGCCAGCAGCCAAGATCTTGTCGTAGCGGGAGGCACAGATACGCAGTATTTT.

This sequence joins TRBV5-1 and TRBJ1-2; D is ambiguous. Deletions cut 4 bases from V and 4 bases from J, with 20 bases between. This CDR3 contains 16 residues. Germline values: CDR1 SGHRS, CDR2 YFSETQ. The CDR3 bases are TGCGCCAGCAGCCAGCTGCCCGACAACAGCCGCTATGGCTACACCTTC. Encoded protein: CASSQLPDNSRYGYTF.

The CDR3 bases are TGTGCCAGCAGCTTGGCCGGCAGGGAATATGGCTACACCTTC. Translation: CASSLAGREYGYTF. The chain employs TRBV5-6 and TRBJ1-2; D may be TRBD1 (5 bases). Germline V lookup: CDR1 SGHDT, CDR2 YYEEEE. V dropped 0 bases and J dropped 5 bases, with 11 bases sitting between them. The CDR3 has 14 amino acids.

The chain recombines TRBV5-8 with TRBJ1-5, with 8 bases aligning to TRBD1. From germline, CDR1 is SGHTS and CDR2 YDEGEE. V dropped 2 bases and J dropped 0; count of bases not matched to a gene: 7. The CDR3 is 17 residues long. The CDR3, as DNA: TGTGCCAGCAGCTTTTATGGGACAGGCTATAGCAATCAGCCCCAGCATTTT. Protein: CASSFYGTGYSNQPQHF. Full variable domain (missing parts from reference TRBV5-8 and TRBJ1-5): EAGVTQSPTHLIKTRGQQATLRCSPISGHTSVYWYQQALGLGLQFLLWYDEGEERNRGNFPPRFSGRQFPNYSSELNVNALELEDSALYLCASSFYGTGYSNQPQHFGDGTRLSIL.

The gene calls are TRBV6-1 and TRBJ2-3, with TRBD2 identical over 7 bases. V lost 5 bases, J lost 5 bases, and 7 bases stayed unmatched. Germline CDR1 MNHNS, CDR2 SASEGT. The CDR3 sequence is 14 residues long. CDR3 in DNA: TGTGCCAGCAGTTCTCAGACGGGAGGAGATACGCAGTATTTT. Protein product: CASSSQTGGDTQYF.

DNA of the CDR3: TGCGCCAGCAAGGCCGGAGATACGCAGTATTTT. Translated: CASKAGDTQYF. V usage is TRBV5-1 and J usage is TRBJ2-3; D remains unclear. Germline CDR1 and CDR2: SGHRS and YFSETQ. This CDR3 has 11 amino acids. V was pared by 6 bases and J by 5 bases, with 7 bases between.

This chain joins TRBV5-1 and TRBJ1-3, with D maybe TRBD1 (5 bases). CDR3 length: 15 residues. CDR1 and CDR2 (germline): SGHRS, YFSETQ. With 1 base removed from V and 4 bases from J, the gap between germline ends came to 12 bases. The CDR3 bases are TGCGCCAGCAGCTTGCTAGGGACCCGAGGAAACACCATATATTTT. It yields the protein CASSLLGTRGNTIYF.

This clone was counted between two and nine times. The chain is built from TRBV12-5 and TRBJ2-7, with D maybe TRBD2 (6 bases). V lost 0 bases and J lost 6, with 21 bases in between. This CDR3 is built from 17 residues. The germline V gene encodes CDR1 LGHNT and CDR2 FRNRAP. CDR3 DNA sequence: TGTGCTAGTGGTTTGGTACAGATCGTGGGAGGCCGGGGCGAGCAGTACTTC. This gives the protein CASGLVQIVGGRGEQYF.

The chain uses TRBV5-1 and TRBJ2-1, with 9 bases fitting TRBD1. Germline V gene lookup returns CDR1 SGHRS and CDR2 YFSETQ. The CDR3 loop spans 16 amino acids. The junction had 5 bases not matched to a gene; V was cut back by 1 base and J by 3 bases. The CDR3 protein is CASSLPGTGNYNEQFF. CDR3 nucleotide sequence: TGCGCCAGCAGCTTGCCCGGGACAGGGAACTACAATGAGCAGTTCTTC.

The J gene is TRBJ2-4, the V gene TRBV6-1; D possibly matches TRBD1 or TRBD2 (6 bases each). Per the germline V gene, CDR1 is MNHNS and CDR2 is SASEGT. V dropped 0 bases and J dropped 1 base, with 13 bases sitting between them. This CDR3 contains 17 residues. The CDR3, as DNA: TGTGCCAGCAGTGAAGCAGGGGGAGGACTCGCCAAAAACATTCAGTACTTC. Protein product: CASSEAGGGLAKNIQYF.

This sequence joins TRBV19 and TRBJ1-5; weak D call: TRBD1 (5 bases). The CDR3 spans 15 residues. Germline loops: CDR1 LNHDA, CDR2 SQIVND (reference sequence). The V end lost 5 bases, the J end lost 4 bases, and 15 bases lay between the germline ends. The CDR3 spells CASSVADRSNQPQHF. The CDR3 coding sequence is TGTGCCAGTAGTGTAGCAGACAGATCAAATCAGCCCCAGCATTTT.